This T cell receptor beta chain stems from a study of post-analysis software for immune sequencing data. The germline V gene has CDR1 MNHEY and CDR2 SVGEGT. CDR3 length equals 16 residues. The germline V and J ends were trimmed by 5 bases and 0 bases, with 11 bases remaining between them. Libraries were made from TCR beta cDNA, and they carried unique molecular identifiers. Each CDR3 protein is one row after TCRdb ran MiXCR on the PCR reads. Among 380,000 or so distinct CDR3 sequences listed, approximately 33% were seen once. Whole-study findings and limits: TRBV5-6, TRBV5-1 and TRBV20-1 were among roughly 5 TRBV segments more frequent in patients than controls.

Details on this clonotype: No antigen is known for it.

This rearrangement joins TRBV6-2 or TRBV6-3 to TRBJ2-6, with TRBD2 as a possible D gene (5 bases). This TCR derives from a girl aged 5 to 17 with multiple sclerosis. The sequencing input was blood. The chain's CDR3 is CASSTTKSSGANVLTF. CDR3 sequence (DNA): TGTGCCAGCAGTACGACTAAAAGCTCTGGGGCCAACGTCCTGACTTTC.